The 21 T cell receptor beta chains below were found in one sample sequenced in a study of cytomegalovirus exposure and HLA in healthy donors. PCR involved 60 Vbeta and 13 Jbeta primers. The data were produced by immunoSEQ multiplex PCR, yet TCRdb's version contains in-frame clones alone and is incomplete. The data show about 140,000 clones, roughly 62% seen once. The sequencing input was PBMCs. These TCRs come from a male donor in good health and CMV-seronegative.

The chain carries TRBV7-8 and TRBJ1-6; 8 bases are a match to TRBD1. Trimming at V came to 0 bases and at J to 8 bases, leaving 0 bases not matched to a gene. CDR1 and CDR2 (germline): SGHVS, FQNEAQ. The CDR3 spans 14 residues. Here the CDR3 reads CASSLAGQDSPLHF. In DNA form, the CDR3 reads TGTGCCAGCAGCTTAGCGGGACAGGATTCACCCCTCCACTTT.

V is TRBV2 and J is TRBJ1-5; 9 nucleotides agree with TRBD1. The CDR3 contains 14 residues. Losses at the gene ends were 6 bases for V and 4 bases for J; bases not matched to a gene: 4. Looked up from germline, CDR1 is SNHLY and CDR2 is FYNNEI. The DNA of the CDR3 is TGTGCCAGCAGGGGGACAGGGTCGAATCAGCCCCAGCATTTT. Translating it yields CASRGTGSNQPQHF.

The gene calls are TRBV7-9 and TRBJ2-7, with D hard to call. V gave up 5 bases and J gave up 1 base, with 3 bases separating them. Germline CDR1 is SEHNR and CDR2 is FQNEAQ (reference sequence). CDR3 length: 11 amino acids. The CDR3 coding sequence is TGTGCCAGCAGCCGTTCCTACGAGCAGTACTTC. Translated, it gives CASSRSYEQYF.

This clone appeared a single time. This CDR3 reads CASSSGTEGSYNEQFF. CDR3 nucleotides: TGTGCCAGCAGCTCCGGGACAGAAGGGTCCTACAATGAGCAGTTCTTC. V is TRBV7-9 and J is TRBJ2-1, with 7 positions matching TRBD1. The length of the CDR3 is 16 residues. Per germline, CDR1 SEHNR and CDR2 FQNEAQ (reference sequence). Losses at the gene ends were 4 bases for V and 1 base for J; bases not matched to a gene: 7.

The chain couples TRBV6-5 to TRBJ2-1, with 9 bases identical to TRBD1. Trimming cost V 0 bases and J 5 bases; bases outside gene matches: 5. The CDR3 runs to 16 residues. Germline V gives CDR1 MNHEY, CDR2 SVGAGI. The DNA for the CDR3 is TGTGCCAGCAGTTACTCGAACAGGGGGCGTAACAATGAGCAGTTCTTC. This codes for CASSYSNRGRNNEQFF.

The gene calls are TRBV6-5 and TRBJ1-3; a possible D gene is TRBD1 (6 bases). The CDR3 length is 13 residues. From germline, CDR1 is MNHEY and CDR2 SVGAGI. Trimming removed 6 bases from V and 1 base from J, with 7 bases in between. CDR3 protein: CASSRGSGNTIYF. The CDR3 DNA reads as TGTGCCAGCAGCAGGGGATCTGGAAACACCATATATTTT.

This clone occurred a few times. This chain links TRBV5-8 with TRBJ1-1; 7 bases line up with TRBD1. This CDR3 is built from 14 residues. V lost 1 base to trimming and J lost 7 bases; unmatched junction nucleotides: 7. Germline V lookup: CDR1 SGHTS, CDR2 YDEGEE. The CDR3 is CASSLTGAGGEAFF. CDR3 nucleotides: TGTGCCAGCAGCTTGACAGGGGCCGGGGGTGAAGCTTTCTTT.

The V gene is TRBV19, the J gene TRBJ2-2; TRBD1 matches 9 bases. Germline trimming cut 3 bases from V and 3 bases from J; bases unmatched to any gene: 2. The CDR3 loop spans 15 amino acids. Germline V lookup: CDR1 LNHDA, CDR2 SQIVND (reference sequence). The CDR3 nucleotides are TGTGCCAGTAGTATCCGGACAGGGGACACCGGGGAGCTGTTTTTT. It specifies CASSIRTGDTGELFF.

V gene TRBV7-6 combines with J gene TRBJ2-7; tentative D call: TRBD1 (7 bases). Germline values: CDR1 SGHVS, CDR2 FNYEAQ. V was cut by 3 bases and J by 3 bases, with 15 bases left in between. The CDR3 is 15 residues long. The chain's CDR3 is CASSLQGGRIYEQYF. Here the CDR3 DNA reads TGTGCCAGCAGCTTGCAGGGGGGTAGGATCTACGAGCAGTACTTC.

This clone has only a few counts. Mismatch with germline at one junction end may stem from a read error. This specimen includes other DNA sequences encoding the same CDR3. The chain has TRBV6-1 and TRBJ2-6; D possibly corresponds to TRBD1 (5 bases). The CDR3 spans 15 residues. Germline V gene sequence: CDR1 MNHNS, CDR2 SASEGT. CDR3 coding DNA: TGTGCCAGCAGCGAAGACAGCTCTGGGGCCAACGTCCTGACTTTC. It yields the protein CASSEDSSGANVLTF.

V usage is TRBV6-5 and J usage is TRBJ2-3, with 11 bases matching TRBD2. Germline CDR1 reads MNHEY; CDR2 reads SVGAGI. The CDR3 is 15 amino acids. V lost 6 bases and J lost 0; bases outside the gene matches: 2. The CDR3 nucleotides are TGTGCCAGCAGCCCTAGCGGGGGGAGCACAGATACGCAGTATTTT. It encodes CASSPSGGSTDTQYF.

The CDR3 loop reads CASSLRGPPTDTQYF. DNA for the CDR3: TGTGCCAGCAGCTTGCGGGGGCCGCCCACAGATACGCAGTATTTT. The V and J genes are TRBV7-9 and TRBJ2-3, with D possibly matching TRBD2 (7 bases). The length of the CDR3 is 15 residues. Germline values: CDR1 SEHNR, CDR2 FQNEAQ (reference sequence). The germline V and J ends were trimmed by 3 bases and 2 bases, with 12 bases remaining between them.

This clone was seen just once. CDR3 nucleotide sequence: TGTGCCACCAGCAATAATGCCTACGAGCAGTACTTC. Translation gives CATSNNAYEQYF. The rearrangement joins TRBV15 to TRBJ2-7; no clear D gene. Per germline, CDR1 LNHNV and CDR2 YYDKDF (reference sequence). V dropped 4 bases and J dropped 2 bases, with 6 bases sitting between them. The CDR3 contains 12 residues.

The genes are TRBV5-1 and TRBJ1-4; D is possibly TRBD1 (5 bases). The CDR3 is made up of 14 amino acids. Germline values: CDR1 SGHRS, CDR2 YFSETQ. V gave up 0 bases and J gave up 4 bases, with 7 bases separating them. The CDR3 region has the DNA TGCGCCAGCAGCTTGGGACAGAGTAATGAAAAACTGTTTTTT. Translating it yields CASSLGQSNEKLFF.

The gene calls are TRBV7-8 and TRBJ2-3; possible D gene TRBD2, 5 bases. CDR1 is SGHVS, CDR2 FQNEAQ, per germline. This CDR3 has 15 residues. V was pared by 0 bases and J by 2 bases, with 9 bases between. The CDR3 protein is CASSLARGFTDTQYF. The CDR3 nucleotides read TGTGCCAGCAGCTTAGCACGGGGTTTCACAGATACGCAGTATTTT.

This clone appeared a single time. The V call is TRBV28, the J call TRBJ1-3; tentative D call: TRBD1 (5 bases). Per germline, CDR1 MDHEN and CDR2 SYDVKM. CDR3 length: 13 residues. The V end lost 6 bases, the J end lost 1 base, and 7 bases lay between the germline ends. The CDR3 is CASRAGSGNTIYF. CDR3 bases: TGTGCCAGCAGGGCAGGGTCTGGAAACACCATATATTTT.

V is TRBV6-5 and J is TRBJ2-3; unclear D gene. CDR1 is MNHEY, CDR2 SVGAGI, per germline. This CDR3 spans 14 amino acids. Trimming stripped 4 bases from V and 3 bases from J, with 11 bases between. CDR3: CASSLLPLTDTQYF. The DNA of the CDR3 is TGTGCCAGCAGTTTACTTCCATTAACAGATACGCAGTATTTT.

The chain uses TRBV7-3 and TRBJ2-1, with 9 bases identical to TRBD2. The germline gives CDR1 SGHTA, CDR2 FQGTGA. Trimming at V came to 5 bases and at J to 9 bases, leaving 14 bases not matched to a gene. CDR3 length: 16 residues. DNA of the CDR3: TGTGCCAGCAGCAGGTGGATAGGCGGGGGGGCCGGTGAGCAGTTCTTC. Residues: CASSRWIGGGAGEQFF.

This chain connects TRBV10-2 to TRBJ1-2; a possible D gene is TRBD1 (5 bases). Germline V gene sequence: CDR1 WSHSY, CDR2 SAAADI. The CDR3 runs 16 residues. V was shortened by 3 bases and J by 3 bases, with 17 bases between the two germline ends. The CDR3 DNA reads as TGCGCCAGCAGTGATTATGGTACCAGGGCGGACTATGGCTACACCTTC. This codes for CASSDYGTRADYGYTF.

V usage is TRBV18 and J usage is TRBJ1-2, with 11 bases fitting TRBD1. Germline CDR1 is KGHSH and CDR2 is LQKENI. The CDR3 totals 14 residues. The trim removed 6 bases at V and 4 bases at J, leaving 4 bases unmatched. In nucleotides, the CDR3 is TGTGCCAGCTCTTCCGGGACAGGGGGCTATGGCTACACCTTC. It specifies CASSSGTGGYGYTF.

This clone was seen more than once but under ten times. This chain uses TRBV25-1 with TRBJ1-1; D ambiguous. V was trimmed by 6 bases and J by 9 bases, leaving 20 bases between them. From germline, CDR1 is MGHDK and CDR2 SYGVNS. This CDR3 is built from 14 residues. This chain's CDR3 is CASRGRGRHHKAFF. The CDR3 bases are TGTGCCAGCAGGGGGAGAGGGCGGCATCACAAAGCTTTCTTT.